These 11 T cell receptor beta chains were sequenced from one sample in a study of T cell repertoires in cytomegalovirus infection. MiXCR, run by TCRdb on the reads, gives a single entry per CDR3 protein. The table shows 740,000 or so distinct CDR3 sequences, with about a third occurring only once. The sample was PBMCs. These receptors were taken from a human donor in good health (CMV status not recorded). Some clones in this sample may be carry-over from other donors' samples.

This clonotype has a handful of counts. The CDR3 sequence is CASSSEPGFNRPLHF. The DNA of the CDR3 is TGTGCCAGCAGCTCAGAACCGGGCTTTAATCGACCCCTCCACTTT. This chain connects TRBV7-8 to TRBJ1-6; no definite D call. The CDR3 is 15 residues long. Trimming stripped 4 bases from V and 12 bases from J, with 19 bases between. The germline V gene has CDR1 SGHVS and CDR2 FQNEAQ.

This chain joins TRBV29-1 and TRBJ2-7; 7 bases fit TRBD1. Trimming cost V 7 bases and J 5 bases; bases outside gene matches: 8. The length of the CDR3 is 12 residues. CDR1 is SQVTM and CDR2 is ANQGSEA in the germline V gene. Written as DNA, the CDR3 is TGCAGCGCCCGAAAGGACAGGAACGAGCAGTACTTC. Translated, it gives CSARKDRNEQYF.

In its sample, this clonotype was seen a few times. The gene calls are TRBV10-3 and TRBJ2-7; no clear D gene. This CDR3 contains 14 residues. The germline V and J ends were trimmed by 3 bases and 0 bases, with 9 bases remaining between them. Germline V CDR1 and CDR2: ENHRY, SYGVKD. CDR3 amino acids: CAISDWTGSYEQYF. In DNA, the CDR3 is TGTGCCATCAGTGACTGGACGGGCTCCTACGAGCAGTACTTC.

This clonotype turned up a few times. The CDR3, as DNA: TGCAGTGCTAGCGGAGACAGGGAGGATGGCTACACCTTC. Its protein is CSASGDREDGYTF. The V call is TRBV20-1, the J call TRBJ1-2; 7 bases match TRBD1. V was clipped by 3 bases and J by 6 bases; unmatched bases: 7. Germline CDR1 DFQATT, CDR2 SNEGSKA (reference sequence). This CDR3 is 13 amino acids long.

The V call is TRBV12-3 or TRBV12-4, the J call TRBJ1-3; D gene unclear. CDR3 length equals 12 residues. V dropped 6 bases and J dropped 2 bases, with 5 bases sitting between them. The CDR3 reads CASRTTGNTIYF. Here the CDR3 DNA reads TGTGCCAGCAGGACTACTGGAAACACCATATATTTT.

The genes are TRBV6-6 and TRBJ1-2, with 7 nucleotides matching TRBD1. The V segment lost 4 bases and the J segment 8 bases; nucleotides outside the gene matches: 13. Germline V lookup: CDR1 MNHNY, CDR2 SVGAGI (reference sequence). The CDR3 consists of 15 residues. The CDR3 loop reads CASSFLGQNLEGYTF. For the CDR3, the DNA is TGTGCCAGCAGTTTCCTGGGACAGAATTTAGAGGGCTACACCTTC.

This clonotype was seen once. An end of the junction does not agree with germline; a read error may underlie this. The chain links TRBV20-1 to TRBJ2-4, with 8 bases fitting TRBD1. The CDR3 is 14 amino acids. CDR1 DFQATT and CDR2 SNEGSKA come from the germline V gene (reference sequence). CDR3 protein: CSAGDRGAKNIQYF. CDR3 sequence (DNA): TGCAGTGCTGGAGACAGGGGAGCCAAAAACATTCAGTACTTC.

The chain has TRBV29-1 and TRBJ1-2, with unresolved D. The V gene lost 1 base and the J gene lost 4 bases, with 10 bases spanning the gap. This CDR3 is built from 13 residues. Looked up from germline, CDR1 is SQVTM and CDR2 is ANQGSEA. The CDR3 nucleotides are TGCAGCGTTGAAGTAATACAGAGCTATGGCTACACCTTC. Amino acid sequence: CSVEVIQSYGYTF.

The CDR3 loop is CATSSVQGAAGYTF. The CDR3 DNA follows: TGTGCCACCAGCAGTGTCCAGGGGGCGGCTGGCTACACCTTC. This chain uses TRBV15 with TRBJ1-2; 8 nucleotides align to TRBD1. V lost 3 bases, J lost 7 bases, and 7 bases stayed unmatched. Germline CDR1 and CDR2: LNHNV and YYDKDF (reference sequence). The length of the CDR3 is 14 residues.

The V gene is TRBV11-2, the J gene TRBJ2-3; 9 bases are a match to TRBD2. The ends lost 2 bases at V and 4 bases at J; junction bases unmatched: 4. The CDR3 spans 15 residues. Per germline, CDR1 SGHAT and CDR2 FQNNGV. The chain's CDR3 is CASSLPAGGPDTQYF. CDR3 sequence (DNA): TGTGCCAGCAGCTTACCAGCGGGGGGCCCAGATACGCAGTATTTT.

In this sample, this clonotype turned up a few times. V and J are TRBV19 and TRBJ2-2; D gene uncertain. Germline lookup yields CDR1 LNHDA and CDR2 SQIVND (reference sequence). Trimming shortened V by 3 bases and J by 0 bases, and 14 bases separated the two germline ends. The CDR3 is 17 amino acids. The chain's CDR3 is CASSISFLSPNTGELFF. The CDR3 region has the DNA TGTGCCAGTAGTATTAGCTTCCTGTCCCCGAACACCGGGGAGCTGTTTTTT.